One sample yielded the 18 T cell receptor beta chains listed below, sequenced in a study of cytomegalovirus exposure and HLA in healthy donors. The PCR employed 60 Vbeta primers together with 13 Jbeta primers. TCRdb's copy holds only in-frame clones and misses some; the assay was immunoSEQ multiplex PCR. The table shows some 220,000 clones, with around 80% occurring only once. The specimen sequenced was PBMCs. Source of these receptors: a boy under 18 in good health and CMV-seronegative.

The rearrangement uses TRBV29-1 and TRBJ2-5; D unresolved. This CDR3 is 14 amino acids long. The V gene's germline CDR1 is SQVTM and CDR2 ANQGSEA. V was trimmed by 3 bases and J by 4 bases, leaving 15 bases between them. DNA for the CDR3: TGCAGCGTTGAGCGAACATTCTCGGGAGAGACCCAGTACTTC. Amino acid sequence: CSVERTFSGETQYF.

CDR3 region: CASSPAGGRTNTEAFF. The CDR3 bases are TGTGCCAGCAGCCCGGCGGGGGGAAGAACGAACACTGAAGCTTTCTTT. This chain links TRBV5-4 with TRBJ1-1; TRBD1 might be the D (5 bases). Germline V gives CDR1 SGHNT, CDR2 YYREEE (reference sequence). The CDR3 contains 16 residues. V was trimmed by 4 bases and J by 1 base, leaving 17 bases between them.

The rearrangement joins TRBV12-5 to TRBJ2-5, with D perhaps TRBD2 (6 bases). This CDR3 spans 13 amino acids. The germline V gene has CDR1 LGHNT and CDR2 FRNRAP. Trimming shortened V by 8 bases and J by 5 bases, and 15 bases separated the two germline ends. DNA of the CDR3: TGTGCTAGTCTCGCGGAGGGGCGCGAGACCCAGTACTTC. Protein: CASLAEGRETQYF.

V is TRBV9 and J is TRBJ2-3; 9 bases line up with TRBD2. With 5 bases clipped from V and 5 bases from J, the junction kept 9 bases outside the gene matches. The CDR3 extends over 15 amino acids. Germline CDR1 and CDR2: SGDLS and YYNGEE. The chain's CDR3 is CASSPSGALQDTQYF. CDR3 in DNA: TGTGCCAGCAGTCCTAGCGGGGCCTTACAAGATACGCAGTATTTT.

The chain joins TRBV2 to TRBJ2-7; possible D gene TRBD2, 5 bases. CDR1 is SNHLY and CDR2 is FYNNEI in the germline V gene. The CDR3 runs to 13 residues. The V and J ends lost 5 bases and 2 bases respectively, with 10 bases between them. For the CDR3, the DNA is TGTGCCAGCAGTCTTGGGAGAACCTACGAGCAGTACTTC. Amino acid sequence: CASSLGRTYEQYF.

CDR3 amino acids: CASSLERGYGYTF. DNA of the CDR3: TGTGCCAGCAGCTTAGAACGGGGGTATGGCTACACCTTC. The V call is TRBV7-3, the J call TRBJ1-2; possible D gene TRBD1, 5 bases. The germline V gene has CDR1 SGHTA and CDR2 FQGTGA. The CDR3 is 13 residues long. V was shortened by 2 bases and J by 5 bases, with 9 bases between the two germline ends.

The gene calls are TRBV9 and TRBJ2-7, with D tentatively TRBD2 (5 bases). Deletions cut 4 bases from V and 7 bases from J, with 24 bases between. Germline V gene sequence: CDR1 SGDLS, CDR2 YYNGEE. The CDR3 spans 16 residues. CDR3 residues: CASSPSPGVGRSEQYF. The CDR3 bases are TGTGCCAGCAGCCCAAGTCCCGGGGTAGGTAGATCAGAGCAGTACTTC. The entire variable domain, with the rest obtained from reference TRBV9 and TRBJ2-7, is as follows: DSGVTQTPKHLITATGQRVTLRCSPRSGDLSVYWYQQSLDQGLQFLIQYYNGEERAKGNILERFSAQQFPDLHSELNLSSLELGDSALYFCASSPSPGVGRSEQYFGPGTRLTVT.

The J gene is TRBJ2-7, the V gene TRBV2, with D tentatively TRBD1 (5 bases). This CDR3 has 13 amino acids. Trimming removed 3 bases at V and 9 bases at J, with 15 bases between. Germline V gene sequence: CDR1 SNHLY, CDR2 FYNNEI. This chain's CDR3 is CASSDPGPLGQYF. DNA for the CDR3: TGTGCCAGCAGTGACCCAGGGCCCCTGGGGCAGTACTTC.

The chain uses TRBV6-1 and TRBJ1-4, with D perhaps TRBD1 (5 bases). The germline CDR1 and CDR2 sequences are MNHNS and SASEGT. V lost 7 bases, J lost 7 bases, and 19 bases lay in between. There are 15 residues in the CDR3. In nucleotides, the CDR3 is TGTGCCAGCACCATTTCGGGGGAAAGGAGTGAAAAACTGTTTTTT. This codes for CASTISGERSEKLFF.

The V and J genes are TRBV5-5 and TRBJ1-2, with TRBD1 identical over 8 bases. V lost 0 bases, J lost 4 bases, and 8 bases stayed unmatched. CDR1 is SGHKS, CDR2 YYEKEE, per germline (reference sequence). This CDR3 comprises 16 residues. The CDR3 sequence: CASSLALPGTGYGYTF. CDR3 coding DNA: TGTGCCAGCAGCTTGGCCCTTCCGGGGACAGGCTATGGCTACACCTTC.

This rearrangement joins TRBV7-9 to TRBJ2-6; TRBD1 aligns across 8 bases. The CDR3 totals 19 residues. CDR1 SEHNR and CDR2 FQNEAQ come from the germline V gene (reference sequence). With V trimmed by 4 bases and J by 1 base, 12 bases remained unmatched. The CDR3 sequence is CASSSWTGSNSSGANVLTF. The CDR3 DNA is TGTGCCAGCAGCTCCTGGACAGGGTCTAATTCGTCTGGGGCCAACGTCCTGACTTTC.

V is TRBV5-6 and J is TRBJ2-2; tentative D call: TRBD2 (6 bases). The CDR3 length is 13 residues. Trimming left V 2 bases short and J 6 bases short, with 8 bases between. Germline assignment: CDR1 SGHDT and CDR2 YYEEEE. CDR3 residues: CASSFWGAGELFF. The CDR3 coding sequence is TGTGCCAGCAGCTTTTGGGGGGCCGGGGAGCTGTTTTTT.

The chain recombines TRBV5-1 with TRBJ2-7, with D tentatively TRBD1 (5 bases). Germline CDR1 and CDR2: SGHRS and YFSETQ. The CDR3 consists of 12 residues. The V and J ends lost 0 bases and 6 bases respectively, with 7 bases between them. The CDR3: CASSLAGPEQYF. The CDR3, as DNA: TGCGCCAGCAGCTTGGCAGGGCCCGAGCAGTACTTC. The full variable domain, rest sourced from reference TRBV5-1 and TRBJ2-7, is KAGVTQTPRYLIKTRGQQVTLSCSPISGHRSVSWYQQTPGQGLQFLFEYFSETQRNKGNFPGRFSGRQFSNSRSEMNVSTLELGDSALYLCASSLAGPEQYFGPGTRLTVT.

The chain has TRBV15 and TRBJ2-7; TRBD1 agrees at 9 bases. Germline assignment: CDR1 LNHNV and CDR2 YYDKDF (reference sequence). The trim removed 2 bases at V and 5 bases at J, leaving 10 bases unmatched. The CDR3 covers 16 residues. The CDR3 nucleotides are TGTGCCACCAGCAGAATCCCGGGACAGGGTAGACACGAGCAGTACTTC. Protein product: CATSRIPGQGRHEQYF.

The V gene is TRBV18, the J gene TRBJ2-5; possibly TRBD2 for D (5 bases). Trimming removed 0 bases from V and 1 base from J, with 15 bases in between. CDR1 KGHSH and CDR2 LQKENI come from the germline V gene. The CDR3 consists of 17 residues. The CDR3 region is CASSPPSARAGQETQYF. The DNA of the CDR3 is TGTGCCAGCTCACCACCTTCGGCAAGGGCGGGCCAAGAGACCCAGTACTTC. Looking up the rest from reference TRBV18 and TRBJ2-5 gives the full variable domain: NAGVMQNPRHLVRRRGQEARLRCSPMKGHSHVYWYRQLPEEGLKFMVYLQKENIIDESGMPKERFSAEFPKEGPSILRIQQVVRGDSAAYFCASSPPSARAGQETQYFGPGTRLLVL.

This chain joins TRBV7-2 and TRBJ2-1; weak D call: TRBD1 (6 bases). Germline V gene sequence: CDR1 SGHTA, CDR2 FQGNSA. The CDR3 loop spans 13 amino acids. V dropped 5 bases and J dropped 6 bases, with 11 bases sitting between them. This CDR3 reads CASSRGQINEQFF. The CDR3, as DNA: TGTGCCAGCAGCCGAGGACAGATCAATGAGCAGTTCTTC.

The J gene is TRBJ1-1, the V gene TRBV10-3, with a weak D call TRBD1 (5 bases). Germline V gives CDR1 ENHRY, CDR2 SYGVKD. V was clipped by 6 bases and J by 3 bases, with 11 bases between them. The CDR3 spans 13 residues. The CDR3 coding sequence is TGTGCCATCAGGTTGACAGTCGACACTGAAGCTTTCTTT. Translated: CAIRLTVDTEAFF.

The chain carries TRBV4-2 and TRBJ2-7, with D possibly TRBD2 on 5 matching bases. With 3 bases removed from V and 3 bases from J, the gap between germline ends came to 15 bases. The CDR3 is 15 residues long. Germline assignment: CDR1 LGHNA and CDR2 YNFKEQ. The CDR3 coding sequence is TGTGCCAGCAGCCAGACCCCAGCGGCGGACTACGAGCAGTACTTC. It yields the protein CASSQTPAADYEQYF.